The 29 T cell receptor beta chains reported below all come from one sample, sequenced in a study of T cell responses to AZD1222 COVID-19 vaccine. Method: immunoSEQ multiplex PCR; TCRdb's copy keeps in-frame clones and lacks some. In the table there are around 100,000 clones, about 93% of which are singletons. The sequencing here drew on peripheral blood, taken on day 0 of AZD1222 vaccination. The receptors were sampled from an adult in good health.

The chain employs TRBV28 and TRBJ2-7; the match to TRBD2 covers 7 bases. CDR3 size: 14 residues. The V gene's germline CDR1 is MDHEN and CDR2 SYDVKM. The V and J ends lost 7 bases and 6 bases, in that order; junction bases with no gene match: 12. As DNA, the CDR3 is TGTGCCAGCACCCCGGGGGACTACCGCTTCGAGCAGTACTTC. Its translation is CASTPGDYRFEQYF.

CDR3 DNA sequence: TGTGCCAGCAGTGAAACGGGGCTTGGTGGAAACACCATATATTTT. Protein sequence: CASSETGLGGNTIYF. The rearrangement uses TRBV2 and TRBJ1-3; maybe TRBD1 (5 bases). Deletions cut 2 bases from V and 3 bases from J, with 11 bases between. Germline V gene sequence: CDR1 SNHLY, CDR2 FYNNEI. This CDR3 is 15 amino acids long.

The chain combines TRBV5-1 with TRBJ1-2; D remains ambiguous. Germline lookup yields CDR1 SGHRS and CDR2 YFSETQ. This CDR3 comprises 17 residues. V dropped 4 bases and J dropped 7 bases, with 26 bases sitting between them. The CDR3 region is CASSPQPYQTPKTGYTF. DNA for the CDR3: TGCGCCAGCAGCCCACAACCTTACCAAACCCCCAAGACTGGCTACACCTTC. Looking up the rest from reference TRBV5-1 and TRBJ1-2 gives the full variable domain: KAGVTQTPRYLIKTRGQQVTLSCSPISGHRSVSWYQQTPGQGLQFLFEYFSETQRNKGNFPGRFSGRQFSNSRSEMNVSTLELGDSALYLCASSPQPYQTPKTGYTFGSGTRLTVV.

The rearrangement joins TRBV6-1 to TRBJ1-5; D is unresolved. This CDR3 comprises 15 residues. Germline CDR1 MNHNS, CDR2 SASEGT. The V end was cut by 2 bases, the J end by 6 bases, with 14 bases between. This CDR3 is CASSENPVKGQPQHF. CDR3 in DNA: TGTGCCAGCAGTGAAAACCCGGTGAAAGGTCAGCCCCAGCATTTT.

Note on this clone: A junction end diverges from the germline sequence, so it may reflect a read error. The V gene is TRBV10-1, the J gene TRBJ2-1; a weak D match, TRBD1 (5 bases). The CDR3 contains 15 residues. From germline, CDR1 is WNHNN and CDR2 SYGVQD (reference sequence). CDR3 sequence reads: CANSESGSSWDEQFF. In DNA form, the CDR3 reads TGCGCCAACAGTGAGTCAGGGTCTAGTTGGGATGAGCAGTTCTTC.

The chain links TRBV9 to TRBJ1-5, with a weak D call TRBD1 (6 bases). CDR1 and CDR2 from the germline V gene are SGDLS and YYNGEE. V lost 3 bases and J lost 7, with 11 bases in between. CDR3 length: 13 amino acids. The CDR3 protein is CASSAAGAQPQHF. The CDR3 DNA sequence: TGTGCCAGCAGCGCTGCAGGGGCCCAGCCCCAGCATTTT.

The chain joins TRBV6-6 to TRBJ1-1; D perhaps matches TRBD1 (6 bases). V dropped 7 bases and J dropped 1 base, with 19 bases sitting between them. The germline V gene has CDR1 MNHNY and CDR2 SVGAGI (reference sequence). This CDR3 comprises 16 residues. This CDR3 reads CASTLGGGRRNTEAFF. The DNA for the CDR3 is TGTGCCAGCACCCTCGGTGGGGGGCGTAGGAACACTGAAGCTTTCTTT.

CDR3 sequence reads: CAWSYGQANYGYTF. CDR3 bases: TGTGCCTGGAGTTACGGACAGGCAAACTATGGCTACACCTTC. This sequence joins TRBV30 and TRBJ1-2, with 7 bases fitting TRBD1. The germline gives CDR1 GTSNPN, CDR2 SVGIG (reference sequence). The V and J ends lost 2 bases and 2 bases, in that order; junction bases with no gene match: 5. CDR3 length equals 14 residues.

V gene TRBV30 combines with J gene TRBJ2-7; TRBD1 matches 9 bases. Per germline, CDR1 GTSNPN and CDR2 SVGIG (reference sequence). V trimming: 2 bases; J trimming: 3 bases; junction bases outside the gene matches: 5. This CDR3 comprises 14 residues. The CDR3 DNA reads TGTGCCTGGAGTTTAGGGACAGGGATCTACGAGCAGTACTTC. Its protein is CAWSLGTGIYEQYF.

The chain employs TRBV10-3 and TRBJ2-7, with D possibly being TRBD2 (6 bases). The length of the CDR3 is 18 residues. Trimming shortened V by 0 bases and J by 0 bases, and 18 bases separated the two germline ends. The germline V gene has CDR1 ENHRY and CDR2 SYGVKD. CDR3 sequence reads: CAISESEGQITFSYEQYF. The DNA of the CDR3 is TGTGCCATCAGTGAGTCGGAGGGCCAGATCACTTTCTCCTACGAGCAGTACTTC.

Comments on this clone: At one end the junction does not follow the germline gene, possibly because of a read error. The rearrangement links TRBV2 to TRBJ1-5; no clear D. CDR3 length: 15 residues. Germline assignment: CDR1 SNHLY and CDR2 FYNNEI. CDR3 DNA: TGTGCCAGCAGCGAAGACGGACTAGGCAATCAGCCCCAGCATTTT. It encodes CASSEDGLGNQPQHF.

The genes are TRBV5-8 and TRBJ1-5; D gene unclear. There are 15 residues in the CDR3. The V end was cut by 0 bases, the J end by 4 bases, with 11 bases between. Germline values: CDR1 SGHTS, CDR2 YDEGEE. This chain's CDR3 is CASSLAAPLNQPQHF. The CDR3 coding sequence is TGTGCCAGCAGCTTGGCGGCACCTCTGAATCAGCCCCAGCATTTT.

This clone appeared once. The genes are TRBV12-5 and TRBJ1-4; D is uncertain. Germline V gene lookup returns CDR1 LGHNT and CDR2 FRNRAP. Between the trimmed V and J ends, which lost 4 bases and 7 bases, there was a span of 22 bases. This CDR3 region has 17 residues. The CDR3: CASGYVSSTLFVEKLFF. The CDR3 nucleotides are TGTGCTAGTGGTTATGTATCTTCGACCTTATTTGTTGAAAAACTGTTTTTT. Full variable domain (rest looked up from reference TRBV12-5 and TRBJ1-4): DARVTQTPRHKVTEMGQEVTMRCQPILGHNTVFWYRQTMMQGLELLAYFRNRAPLDDSGMPKDRFSAEMPDATLATLKIQPSEPRDSAVYFCASGYVSSTLFVEKLFFGSGTQLSVL.

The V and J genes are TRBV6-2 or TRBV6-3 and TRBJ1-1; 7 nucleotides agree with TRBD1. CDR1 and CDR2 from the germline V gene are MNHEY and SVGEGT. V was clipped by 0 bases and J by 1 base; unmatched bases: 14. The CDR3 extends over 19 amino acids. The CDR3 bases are TGTGCCAGCAGTTACTCGTTTTATTGGCAGGGGGGTTCGAACACTGAAGCTTTCTTT. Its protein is CASSYSFYWQGGSNTEAFF.

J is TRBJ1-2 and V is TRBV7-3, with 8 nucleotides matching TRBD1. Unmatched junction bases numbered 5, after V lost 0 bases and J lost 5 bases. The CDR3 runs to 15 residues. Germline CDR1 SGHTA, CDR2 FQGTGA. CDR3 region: CASSLTSQGAYGYTF. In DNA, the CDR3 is TGTGCCAGCAGCTTAACGAGCCAGGGGGCGTATGGCTACACCTTC.

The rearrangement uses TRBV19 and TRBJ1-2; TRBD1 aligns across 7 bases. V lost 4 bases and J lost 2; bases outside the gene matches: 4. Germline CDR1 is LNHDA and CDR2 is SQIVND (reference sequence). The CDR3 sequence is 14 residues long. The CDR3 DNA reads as TGTGCCAGTAGTAAGGGACAGTCGAACTATGGCTACACCTTC. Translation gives CASSKGQSNYGYTF. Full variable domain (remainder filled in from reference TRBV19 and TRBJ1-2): DGGITQSPKYLFRKEGQNVTLSCEQNLNHDAMYWYRQDPGQGLRLIYYSQIVNDFQKGDIAEGYSVSREKKESFPLTVTSAQKNPTAFYLCASSKGQSNYGYTFGSGTRLTVV.

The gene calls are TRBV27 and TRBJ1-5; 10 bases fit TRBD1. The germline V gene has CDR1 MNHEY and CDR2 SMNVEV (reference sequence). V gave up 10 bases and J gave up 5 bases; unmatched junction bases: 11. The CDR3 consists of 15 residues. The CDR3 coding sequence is TGTGCCACCGGCTCAGCGGACAGGGGGTATCAGCCCCAGCATTTT. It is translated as CATGSADRGYQPQHF.

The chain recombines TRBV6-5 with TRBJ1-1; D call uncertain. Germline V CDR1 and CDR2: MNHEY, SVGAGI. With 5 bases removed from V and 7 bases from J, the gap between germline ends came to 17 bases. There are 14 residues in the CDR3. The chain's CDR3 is CASSPDDVGYEAFF. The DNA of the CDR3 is TGTGCCAGCAGTCCTGACGACGTGGGGTATGAAGCTTTCTTT.

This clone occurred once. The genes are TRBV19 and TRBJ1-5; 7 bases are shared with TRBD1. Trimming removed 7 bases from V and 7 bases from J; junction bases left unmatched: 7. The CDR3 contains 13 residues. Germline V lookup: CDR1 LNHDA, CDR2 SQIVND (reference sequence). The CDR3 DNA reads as TGTGCCAGTAAAGGTACAGGGGCCCAGCCCCAGCATTTT. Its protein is CASKGTGAQPQHF.

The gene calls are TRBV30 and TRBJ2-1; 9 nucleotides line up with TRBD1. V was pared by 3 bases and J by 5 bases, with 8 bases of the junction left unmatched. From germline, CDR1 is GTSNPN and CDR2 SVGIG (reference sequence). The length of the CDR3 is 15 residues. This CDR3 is CAWSSGTGPHNEQFF. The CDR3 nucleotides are TGTGCCTGGAGCTCCGGGACAGGGCCACACAATGAGCAGTTCTTC.

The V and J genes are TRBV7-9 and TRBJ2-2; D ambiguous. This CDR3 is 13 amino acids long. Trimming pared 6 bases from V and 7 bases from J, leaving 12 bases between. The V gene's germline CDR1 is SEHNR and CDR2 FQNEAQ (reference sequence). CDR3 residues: CASRQTEVGELFF. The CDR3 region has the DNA TGTGCCAGCAGACAAACAGAAGTCGGGGAGCTGTTTTTT.

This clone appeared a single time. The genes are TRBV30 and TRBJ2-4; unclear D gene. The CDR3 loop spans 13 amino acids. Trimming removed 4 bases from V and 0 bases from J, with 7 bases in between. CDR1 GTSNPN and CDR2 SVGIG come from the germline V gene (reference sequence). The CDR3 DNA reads TGTGCCTGGACTGGAGTAGCCAAAAACATTCAGTACTTC. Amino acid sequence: CAWTGVAKNIQYF. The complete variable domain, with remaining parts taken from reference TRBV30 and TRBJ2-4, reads SQTIHQWPATLVQPVGSPLSLECTVEGTSNPNLYWYRQAAGRGLQLLFYSVGIGQISSEVPQNLSASRPQDRQFILSSKKLLLSDSGFYLCAWTGVAKNIQYFGAGTRLSVL.

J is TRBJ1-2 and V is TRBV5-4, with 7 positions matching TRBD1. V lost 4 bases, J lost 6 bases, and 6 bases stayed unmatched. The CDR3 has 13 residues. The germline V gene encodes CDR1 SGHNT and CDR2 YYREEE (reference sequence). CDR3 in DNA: TGTGCCAGCAGCAGAACAGGGGCGGATGGCTACACCTTC. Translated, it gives CASSRTGADGYTF.

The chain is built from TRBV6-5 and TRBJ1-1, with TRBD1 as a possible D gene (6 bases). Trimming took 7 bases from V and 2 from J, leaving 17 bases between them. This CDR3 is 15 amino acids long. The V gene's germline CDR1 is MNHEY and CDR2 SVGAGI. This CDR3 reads CASIPLGGRNTEAFF. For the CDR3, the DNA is TGTGCCAGCATTCCTCTGGGGGGGCGCAACACTGAAGCTTTCTTT.

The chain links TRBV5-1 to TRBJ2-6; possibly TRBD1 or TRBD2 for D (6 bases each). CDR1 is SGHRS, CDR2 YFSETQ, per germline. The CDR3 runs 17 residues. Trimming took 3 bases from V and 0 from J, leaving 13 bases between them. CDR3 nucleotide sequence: TGCGCCAGCAGCTACGCCTCGGGGGCCTCTGGGGCCAACGTCCTGACTTTC. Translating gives CASSYASGASGANVLTF.

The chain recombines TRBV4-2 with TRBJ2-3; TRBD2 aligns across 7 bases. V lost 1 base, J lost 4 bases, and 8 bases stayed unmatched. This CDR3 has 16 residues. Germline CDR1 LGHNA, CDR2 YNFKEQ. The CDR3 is CASSQAGRGGADTQYF. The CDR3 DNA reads TGTGCCAGCAGCCAAGCAGGGAGGGGCGGGGCAGATACGCAGTATTTT.

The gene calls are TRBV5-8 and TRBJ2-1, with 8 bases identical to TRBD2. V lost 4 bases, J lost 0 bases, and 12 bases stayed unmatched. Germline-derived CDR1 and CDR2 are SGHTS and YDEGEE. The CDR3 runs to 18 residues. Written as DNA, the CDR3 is TGTGCCAGCAGCCTCAACGCACTAGCGGTTAGCTCCTACAATGAGCAGTTCTTC. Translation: CASSLNALAVSSYNEQFF.

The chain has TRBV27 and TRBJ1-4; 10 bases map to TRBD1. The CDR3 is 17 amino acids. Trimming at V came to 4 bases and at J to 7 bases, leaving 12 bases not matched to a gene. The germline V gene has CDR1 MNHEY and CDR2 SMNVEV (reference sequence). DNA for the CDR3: TGTGCCAGCAGTTCGGGACAGGGGTATTCATTTAGTGAAAAACTGTTTTTT. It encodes CASSSGQGYSFSEKLFF. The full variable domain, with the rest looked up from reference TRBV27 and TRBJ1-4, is EAQVTQNPRYLITVTGKKLTVTCSQNMNHEYMSWYRQDPGLGLRQIYYSMNVEVTDKGDVPEGYKVSRKEKRNFPLILESPSPNQTSLYFCASSSGQGYSFSEKLFFGSGTQLSVL.

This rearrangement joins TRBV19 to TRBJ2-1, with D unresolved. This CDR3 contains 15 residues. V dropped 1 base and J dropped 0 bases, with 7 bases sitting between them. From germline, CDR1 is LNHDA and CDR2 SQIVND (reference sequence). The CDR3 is CASSIGQVSYNEQFF. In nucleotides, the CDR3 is TGTGCCAGTAGTATAGGGCAGGTCTCCTACAATGAGCAGTTCTTC.